The rows below give T cell receptor beta chains drawn from one sample of a study of T cell responses to AZD1222 COVID-19 vaccine. The method was immunoSEQ multiplex PCR; TCRdb's version includes in-frame clones alone and lacks a portion of them. The sample holds 140,000 to 150,000 clones, about 92% seen once. Sequenced here: peripheral blood, sampled 28 days after the second AZD1222 dose. These receptors were obtained from an adult who received the AZD1222 COVID-19 vaccine. CDR3s include the opening cysteine and the closing phenylalanine or tryptophan.

length: 15
V: TRBV16
J: TRBJ2-3
CDR3: CASSPRAGGIDTQYF

length: 18
V: TRBV11-2
J: TRBJ2-3
CDR3: CASSLRRDLRFWTDTQYF

length: 14
V: TRBV28
J: TRBJ1-2
CDR3: CASRTGSRDYGYTF

length: 14
V: TRBV19
J: TRBJ2-3
CDR3: CASRPSGATDTQYF

length: 15
V: TRBV27
J: TRBJ2-2
CDR3: CASSPRDSLTGELFF

length: 15
V: TRBV7-2
J: TRBJ2-1
CDR3: CASSSDRGPYNEQFF

length: 14
V: TRBV6-6
J: TRBJ1-1
CDR3: CASSQTGADTEAFF

length: 17
V: TRBV4-3
J: TRBJ1-2
CDR3: CASSQDMGQGASYGYTF

length: 13
V: TRBV5-8
J: TRBJ1-2
CDR3: CASSLTGTRTYTF

length: 14
V: TRBV7-8
J: TRBJ1-3
CDR3: CASSSSRSGNTIYF

length: 14
V: TRBV5-6
J: TRBJ1-5
CDR3: CASSIRQGDQPQHF

length: 11
V: TRBV19
J: TRBJ1-2
CDR3: CASSMEVGYTF

length: 15
V: TRBV10-1
J: TRBJ2-1
CDR3: CASSLRDRDFNEQFF

length: 12
V: TRBV6-2/TRBV6-3
J: TRBJ2-7
CDR3: CASSSRGYEQYF

length: 15
V: TRBV5-1
J: TRBJ1-3
CDR3: CASSTSTGTGNTIYF

length: 13
V: TRBV28
J: TRBJ2-2
CDR3: CASSFRVTGELFF

length: 18
V: TRBV28
J: TRBJ2-7
CDR3: CASSSLIPTGPGAYEQYF

length: 16
V: TRBV24-1
J: TRBJ2-1
CDR3: CATSDFGSIRADEQFF

length: 17
V: TRBV7-2
J: TRBJ1-4
CDR3: CASSLDPAASTNEKLFF

length: 14
V: TRBV5-5
J: TRBJ2-1
CDR3: CASSLASSYNEQFF

length: 19
V: TRBV6-2/TRBV6-3
J: TRBJ2-1
CDR3: CASSYSRLAGEFSYNEQFF

length: 15
V: TRBV19
J: TRBJ1-6
CDR3: CASSISGTVNSPLHF

length: 16
V: TRBV30
J: TRBJ2-1
CDR3: CAWSVSLAGADNEQFF

length: 17
V: TRBV15
J: TRBJ1-3
CDR3: CATSRGRSAGVGNTIYF

length: 13
V: TRBV28
J: TRBJ1-1
CDR3: CASSRTGFTEAFF

length: 14
V: TRBV28
J: TRBJ1-5
CDR3: CASRSGALSQPQHF

length: 17
V: TRBV5-1
J: TRBJ2-5
CDR3: CASADIRRNRDQETQYF

length: 14
V: TRBV6-5
J: TRBJ2-5
CDR3: CASSYSGETETQYF

length: 15
V: TRBV5-1
J: TRBJ2-1
CDR3: CASSPGQNFYNEQFF

length: 15
V: TRBV19
J: TRBJ2-3
CDR3: CASSIVTGAEDTQYF

length: 14
V: TRBV7-9
J: TRBJ1-6
CDR3: CASSLAIRGSPLHF

length: 14
V: TRBV10-3
J: TRBJ2-4
CDR3: CAISESTGENIQYF

length: 15
V: TRBV6-2/TRBV6-3
J: TRBJ2-7
CDR3: CASSRPGTDSYEQYF

length: 14
V: TRBV6-2/TRBV6-3
J: TRBJ2-1
CDR3: CASSLPPGYNEQFF

length: 13
V: TRBV10-3
J: TRBJ2-5
CDR3: CASKGSVQETQYF

length: 15
V: TRBV18
J: TRBJ1-1
CDR3: CASSPQGAEGTEAFF

length: 19
V: TRBV5-1
J: TRBJ1-2
CDR3: CASSLFSLGQGPRPYGYTF

length: 12
V: TRBV28
J: TRBJ1-1
CDR3: CASSLSRGKAFF

length: 17
V: TRBV9
J: TRBJ2-2
CDR3: CASSEGRQGPLTGELFF

length: 13
V: TRBV12-3/TRBV12-4
J: TRBJ1-3
CDR3: CASSKTGSYTIYF

length: 13
V: TRBV28
J: TRBJ2-7
CDR3: CASSSPPSIKQYF

length: 13
V: TRBV2
J: TRBJ1-1
CDR3: CASRDSMNTEAFF

length: 14
V: TRBV7-2
J: TRBJ1-3
CDR3: CASSPGGGENTIYF

length: 14
V: TRBV28
J: TRBJ2-1
CDR3: CASSFRQGGNEQFF

length: 14
V: TRBV6-4
J: TRBJ1-1
CDR3: CASSVGTGNTEAFF

length: 14
V: TRBV5-1
J: TRBJ1-2
CDR3: CASSSARESYGYTF

length: 16
V: TRBV7-6
J: TRBJ1-5
CDR3: CASSLSSQGGNQPQHF

length: 12
V: TRBV19
J: TRBJ1-6
CDR3: CASASRDSPLHF

length: 15
V: TRBV27
J: TRBJ2-7
CDR3: CASSRPGTSTYEQYF

length: 15
V: TRBV5-1
J: TRBJ2-5
CDR3: CASSLIGQLGETQYF

length: 13
V: TRBV9
J: TRBJ1-1
CDR3: CASSVGMNTEAFF

length: 13
V: TRBV30
J: TRBJ1-2
CDR3: CAWSDTTVYGYTF

length: 12
V: TRBV9
J: TRBJ2-5
CDR3: CASSTNHETQYF

length: 12
V: TRBV9
J: TRBJ1-2
CDR3: CASSVGLGSATF